This T cell receptor beta chain was sequenced for a study of response to subunit inactivated influenza vaccine. Whole-study results and caveats: Authors suggested each seasonal flu vaccination may recruit only limited numbers of new T cells.

V lost 3 bases and J lost 2; bases outside the gene matches: 9. The CDR3 runs to 17 residues. Germline V CDR1 and CDR2: SNHLY, FYNNEI. TCRdb used MiXCR to reprocess the RT-PCR reads, holding one entry per CDR3 protein. Altogether about 650,000 distinct CDR3 sequences are present, 15% to 19% being singletons, with the ten largest covering approximately 10%. This clonotype has more than one count but fewer than ten. What it binds is unknown. Specimen: PBMCs from blood, collected 11 to 12 days after vaccination. This chain joins TRBV2 and TRBJ2-7; 11 bases match TRBD2. This clonotype was sampled from a man aged 50-59 years who received an inactivated influenza vaccine. This CDR3 reads CASSDQLSLAGAYEQYF. CDR3 nucleotides: TGTGCCAGCAGTGACCAACTATCACTAGCGGGGGCCTACGAGCAGTACTTC. The whole variable domain, filled in from reference TRBV2 and TRBJ2-7, reads EPEVTQTPSHQVTQMGQEVILRCVPISNHLYFYWYRQILGQKVEFLVSFYNNEISEKSEIFDDQFSVERPDGSNFTLKIRSTKLEDSAMYFCASSDQLSLAGAYEQYFGPGTRLTVT.